Listed below are T cell receptor beta chains from one sample, sequenced in a study of blood T cell repertoires in COVID-19. Produced via immunoSEQ multiplex PCR; TCRdb's table is partial and in-frame only. This table has approximately 130,000 clones, roughly 86% appearing once. The sample comprised peripheral blood. Source of these receptors: a human donor in a cohort sampled during active COVID-19. Each CDR3 is given with its conserved first and last residue.

V gene | CDR3 protein
TRBV30 | CAWSTGTRYGYTF
TRBV5-4 | CASSLTGGFADTQYF
TRBV5-4 | CASSSGSQETQYF
TRBV24-1 | CATSDFPRQGGSSYEQYF
TRBV19 | CASSIDPVNSPLHF
TRBV7-2 | CASSLAAGGSDEQFF
TRBV5-1 | CASSGGTGGVSEQYF
TRBV19 | CASSIRTAQHSPLHF
TRBV27 | CASRQTTGGFSEAFF
TRBV5-1 | CASSLGLASGGYEQYF
TRBV10-3 | CAISGGGAGSYGYTF
TRBV27 | CASSPNPRQSYEQYF
TRBV18 | CASSPLQKGQPNSPLHF
TRBV5-4 | CASSPRQGPNSPLHF
TRBV9 | CASSPDRRGASEAFF
TRBV10-3 | CAIRTGTPTYEQYF
TRBV18 | CASSPLGGAGGNQPQHF
TRBV5-1 | CASRAGGIDYNEQFF
TRBV7-9 | CASSPVSGGTQYF
TRBV5-6 | CASSLPGRGGSPLHF
TRBV25-1 | CASSEVLQEGYTF
TRBV2 | CASSFPNEQYF
TRBV5-4 | CASSYRGNYEQYF
TRBV3-1/TRBV3-2 | CASSQDIRAADYGYTF
TRBV30 | CAWTGAYNSPLHF
TRBV7-9 | CASSSPLDFTDTQYF
TRBV15 | CATSRGGPPQHF
TRBV6-5 | CASSYGGLNYGYTF
TRBV19 | CASSITSVGELFF
TRBV28 | CASSVAGQGAGALHF
TRBV5-6 | CASSVGRGRAETQYF
TRBV18 | CASSPQEGSYEQYF
TRBV19 | CASTNGWGSARTEAFF
TRBV5-1 | CASRRQSTDTQYF
TRBV5-5 | CASSFNPSGLETQYF
TRBV19 | CASTRDRGLEQPQHF
TRBV30 | CAWSRERYNEQFF
TRBV30 | CAWSEQRSGQFF
TRBV5-6 | CASSLAGRRNEQFF
TRBV6-6 | CASSYGNSPLHF
TRBV5-1 | CASRHGQGDTEAFF
TRBV5-1 | CASSSTGLLREKLFF
TRBV15 | CATSRDPGQLYEQYF
TRBV3-1/TRBV3-2 | CASSPTFTPRNYGYTF